The 31 T cell receptor beta chains presented below share a single source sample, sequenced in a study of cytomegalovirus exposure and HLA in healthy donors. Researchers ran the PCR with 60 Vbeta and 13 Jbeta primers. The protocol was immunoSEQ multiplex PCR, while the TCRdb copy is restricted to in-frame clones and leaves out a portion. The sample includes more than 100,000 clones, roughly 9% seen only once; the top ten take 6.5% to 8.5%. Input material: PBMCs. Receptors originate from a woman aged 40 to 50 in good health and CMV-seropositive.

There are a few counts of this clone. This chain joins TRBV19 and TRBJ1-2, with 7 bases matching TRBD1. CDR3 length: 15 residues. Germline CDR1 is LNHDA and CDR2 is SQIVND (reference sequence). J was trimmed by 6 bases and V by 7 bases; bases with no gene match: 14. The CDR3 reads CASNYQSPDRHGYTF. The DNA of the CDR3 is TGTGCCAGTAATTATCAGTCGCCGGACAGGCATGGCTACACCTTC.

This clone was picked up a small number of times. The chain couples TRBV5-1 to TRBJ2-1; TRBD1 matches at 10 bases. The germline CDR1 and CDR2 sequences are SGHRS and YFSETQ. The V gene end was trimmed by 7 bases and the J gene end by 5 bases; junction bases not matched to a gene: 9. CDR3 size: 15 residues. The CDR3 here is CASGPGTGVNNEQFF. DNA for the CDR3: TGCGCCAGCGGACCCGGGACAGGGGTTAACAATGAGCAGTTCTTC.

This clone was recorded a few times. V and J are TRBV9 and TRBJ1-2; D is uncertain. The CDR3 has 14 residues. V was shortened by 4 bases and J by 7 bases, with 17 bases between the two germline ends. CDR1 and CDR2 (germline): SGDLS, YYNGEE. The CDR3 region is CASSPSLQFSGYTF. The DNA for the CDR3 is TGTGCCAGCAGCCCCTCCTTGCAGTTCAGTGGCTACACCTTC. Using reference TRBV9 and TRBJ1-2 for the parts outside the CDR3, the full variable domain is DSGVTQTPKHLITATGQRVTLRCSPRSGDLSVYWYQQSLDQGLQFLIQYYNGEERAKGNILERFSAQQFPDLHSELNLSSLELGDSALYFCASSPSLQFSGYTFGSGTRLTVV.

The chain has TRBV11-2 and TRBJ2-6, with TRBD1 matching over 9 bases. This CDR3 contains 18 residues. Losses at the gene ends were 4 bases for V and 5 bases for J; bases not matched to a gene: 12. In germline, CDR1 is SGHAT, CDR2 FQNNGV. CDR3 nucleotides: TGTGCCAGCAGCTCCCCGGGACAGGGTGTATTGTGGGCCAACGTCCTGACTTTC. Translated, it gives CASSSPGQGVLWANVLTF.

There are a few counts of this clone. The chain uses TRBV7-2 and TRBJ2-3; a possible D gene is TRBD2 (6 bases). The ends were cut back, 5 bases at V and 0 bases at J, with 9 bases in the middle. CDR1 and CDR2 from the germline V gene are SGHTA and FQGNSA. The CDR3 consists of 14 residues. CDR3 coding DNA: TGTGCCAGCAGCCCGGGACTGAGCACAGATACGCAGTATTTT. As protein: CASSPGLSTDTQYF.

This clone has a handful of counts. The chain carries TRBV4-1 and TRBJ1-4, with D uncertain. The CDR3 has 14 residues. The germline V and J ends were trimmed by 1 base and 4 bases, with 7 bases remaining between them. Germline-derived CDR1 and CDR2 are MGHRA and YSYEKL. Here the CDR3 DNA reads TGCGCCAGCAGCCAAGTGTCATTTAATGAAAAACTGTTTTTT. Protein: CASSQVSFNEKLFF.

This clone has a handful of counts. The gene calls are TRBV9 and TRBJ2-3; 7 nucleotides match TRBD2. The CDR3 totals 15 residues. The V gene end was trimmed by 4 bases and the J gene end by 5 bases; junction bases not matched to a gene: 10. Germline V gene lookup returns CDR1 SGDLS and CDR2 YYNGEE. The CDR3 spells CASSTSGTMRDTQYF. CDR3 DNA sequence: TGTGCCAGCAGCACCTCCGGGACTATGAGAGATACGCAGTATTTT. Looking up the rest from reference TRBV9 and TRBJ2-3 gives the full variable domain: DSGVTQTPKHLITATGQRVTLRCSPRSGDLSVYWYQQSLDQGLQFLIQYYNGEERAKGNILERFSAQQFPDLHSELNLSSLELGDSALYFCASSTSGTMRDTQYFGPGTRLTVL.

The rearrangement joins TRBV7-2 to TRBJ1-6, with D possibly TRBD1 on 5 matching bases. The V gene's germline CDR1 is SGHTA and CDR2 FQGNSA. Trimming took 5 bases from V and 7 from J, leaving 9 bases between them. The CDR3 has 13 residues. The CDR3 coding sequence is TGTGCCAGCAGCCTCCGGGGGAATTCACCCCTCCACTTT. It is translated as CASSLRGNSPLHF.

The chain recombines TRBV5-8 with TRBJ1-2; 8 bases are shared with TRBD1. This CDR3 region has 14 residues. Germline CDR1 SGHTS, CDR2 YDEGEE. Germline trimming cut 0 bases from V and 8 bases from J; bases unmatched to any gene: 6. CDR3 in DNA: TGTGCCAGCAGCTTGGGGACAGGGAGGGGAGGCTACACCTTC. Protein: CASSLGTGRGGYTF. Combining the CDR3 with reference TRBV5-8 and TRBJ1-2 gives the whole variable domain EAGVTQSPTHLIKTRGQQATLRCSPISGHTSVYWYQQALGLGLQFLLWYDEGEERNRGNFPPRFSGRQFPNYSSELNVNALELEDSALYLCASSLGTGRGGYTFGSGTRLTVV.

V usage is TRBV20-1 and J usage is TRBJ2-3; D remains ambiguous. Germline loops: CDR1 DFQATT, CDR2 SNEGSKA (reference sequence). Trimming shortened V by 2 bases and J by 2 bases, and 2 bases separated the two germline ends. The CDR3 has 11 residues. The CDR3 nucleotides read TGCAGTGCTAGATACACAGATACGCAGTATTTT. It encodes CSARYTDTQYF.

This clone turned up a few times. The chain uses TRBV7-2 and TRBJ2-3; a possible D gene is TRBD2 (5 bases). The CDR3 consists of 14 residues. The germline V gene encodes CDR1 SGHTA and CDR2 FQGNSA. Trimming removed 1 base at V and 0 bases at J, with 5 bases between. CDR3 nucleotide sequence: TGTGCCAGCAGCTTAGGGACTAGCACAGATACGCAGTATTTT. Its translation is CASSLGTSTDTQYF.

This clone was counted at least ten times. The chain has TRBV7-9 and TRBJ1-3; no definite D call. CDR1 is SEHNR, CDR2 FQNEAQ, per germline (reference sequence). The V end was cut by 6 bases, the J end by 4 bases, with 10 bases between. This CDR3 is 13 amino acids long. The CDR3 DNA sequence: TGTGCCAGCAGGTCCTTATCGGGAAACACCATATATTTT. Protein product: CASRSLSGNTIYF.

This clone was seen a few times. The J gene is TRBJ1-1, the V gene TRBV10-1; no definite D call. Germline V CDR1 and CDR2: WNHNN, SYGVQD (reference sequence). The CDR3 is made up of 17 amino acids. The ends were cut back, 0 bases at V and 1 base at J, with 15 bases in the middle. The CDR3 here is CASSESRHRRGNTEAFF. CDR3 sequence (DNA): TGCGCCAGCAGTGAGTCCCGACATCGACGGGGGAACACTGAAGCTTTCTTT.

The V and J genes are TRBV6-5 and TRBJ1-1; D is possibly TRBD1 (5 bases). Deletions cut 11 bases from V and 6 bases from J, with 19 bases between. This CDR3 region has 13 residues. Germline assignment: CDR1 MNHEY and CDR2 SVGAGI. The CDR3 here is CAGGGKIGAEAFF. Here the CDR3 DNA reads TGTGCCGGCGGGGGGAAAATAGGCGCTGAAGCTTTCTTT.

This sequence joins TRBV29-1 and TRBJ2-5, with no clear D. The germline gives CDR1 SQVTM, CDR2 ANQGSEA. The CDR3 is 13 amino acids. Trimming took 4 bases from V and 4 from J, leaving 13 bases between them. The CDR3 region is CSVARSSGETQYF. The CDR3 DNA is TGCAGCGTTGCAAGATCTTCAGGAGAGACCCAGTACTTC.

The table lists this clone with a few counts. V is TRBV6-1 and J is TRBJ1-2; possibly TRBD1 for D (6 bases). This CDR3 is built from 15 residues. Germline V gives CDR1 MNHNS, CDR2 SASEGT. V was clipped by 0 bases and J by 7 bases, with 15 bases between them. CDR3: CASSEALQGRGGYTF. DNA of the CDR3: TGTGCCAGCAGTGAAGCGCTGCAGGGGCGAGGTGGCTACACCTTC.

This clone turned up a few times. Other DNA sequences in the sample encode the same CDR3. V is TRBV5-1 and J is TRBJ1-1; TRBD1 aligns across 8 bases. This CDR3 contains 16 residues. With V trimmed by 0 bases and J by 0 bases, 4 bases remained unmatched. Germline lookup yields CDR1 SGHRS and CDR2 YFSETQ. This chain's CDR3 is CASSLATGGMNTEAFF. CDR3 sequence (DNA): TGCGCCAGCAGCTTGGCCACAGGGGGAATGAACACTGAAGCTTTCTTT.

This clone was observed a few times. The identical CDR3 is also encoded by other nucleotide sequences in the sample. This sequence joins TRBV19 and TRBJ1-2; tentatively, D is TRBD1 (5 bases). V lost 1 base and J lost 5, with 11 bases in between. CDR1 is LNHDA and CDR2 is SQIVND in the germline V gene (reference sequence). This CDR3 is built from 14 residues. CDR3 coding DNA: TGTGCCAGTAGTATAGGTGGGGACTTGTATGGCTACACCTTC. It specifies CASSIGGDLYGYTF.

This clone turned up a few times. The rearrangement uses TRBV7-2 and TRBJ1-1; D possibly corresponds to TRBD1 (5 bases). With 2 bases removed from V and 0 bases from J, the gap between germline ends came to 7 bases. The CDR3 has 14 residues. Looked up from germline, CDR1 is SGHTA and CDR2 is FQGNSA. This CDR3 is CASSLRGMNTEAFF. The CDR3 DNA follows: TGTGCCAGCAGCTTAAGGGGAATGAACACTGAAGCTTTCTTT.

V gene TRBV27 combines with J gene TRBJ1-2; D may be TRBD1 (6 bases). CDR1 is MNHEY and CDR2 is SMNVEV in the germline V gene (reference sequence). The CDR3 loop spans 13 amino acids. V lost 4 bases and J lost 5, with 11 bases in between. The CDR3: CASSSQGGYGYTF. The DNA for the CDR3 is TGTGCCAGCAGTTCACAGGGAGGGTATGGCTACACCTTC.

This clone was counted between two and nine times. The genes are TRBV27 and TRBJ1-5; the match to TRBD1 covers 10 bases. Losses at the gene ends were 2 bases for V and 6 bases for J; bases not matched to a gene: 4. This CDR3 is built from 15 residues. The germline V gene encodes CDR1 MNHEY and CDR2 SMNVEV (reference sequence). In DNA form, the CDR3 reads TGTGCCAGCAGTTTAGAGGGGGACAGGGGTCAGCCCCAGCATTTT. Its protein product is CASSLEGDRGQPQHF.

This clone was seen a few times. The chain recombines TRBV7-2 with TRBJ2-1; TRBD2 agrees at 11 bases. The CDR3 spans 16 residues. Germline V gene lookup returns CDR1 SGHTA and CDR2 FQGNSA. V shed 1 base and J 9 bases; nucleotides not matched to a gene: 8. The CDR3 loop reads CASSLVASGGLSEQFF. The DNA for the CDR3 is TGTGCCAGCAGCTTAGTTGCTAGCGGGGGGTTGAGTGAGCAGTTCTTC.

The V and J genes are TRBV5-1 and TRBJ1-2; the D is unclear. The V end was cut by 2 bases, the J end by 4 bases, with 15 bases between. In germline, CDR1 is SGHRS, CDR2 YFSETQ. The CDR3 loop spans 15 amino acids. In nucleotides, the CDR3 is TGCGCCAGCAGCTTTGGGGAGTCCAACAGCTATGGCTACACCTTC. Its translation: CASSFGESNSYGYTF.

This clone was seen more than once but under ten times. V is TRBV2 and J is TRBJ1-1, with a tentative D call TRBD1 (6 bases). Germline CDR1 reads SNHLY; CDR2 reads FYNNEI. V dropped 5 bases and J dropped 3 bases, with 10 bases sitting between them. The CDR3 extends over 13 amino acids. CDR3 in DNA: TGTGCCAGCAGTTATACAGGGTACACTGAAGCTTTCTTT. Translation gives CASSYTGYTEAFF.

CDR3 DNA: TGTGCCAGCAGCTTGACAGTCGCGACTGAAGCTTTCTTT. This codes for CASSLTVATEAFF. V is TRBV11-2 and J is TRBJ1-1, with a tentative D call TRBD1 (5 bases). This CDR3 comprises 13 residues. Trimming stripped 3 bases from V and 5 bases from J, with 10 bases between. In germline, CDR1 is SGHAT, CDR2 FQNNGV.

A few counts support this clone. The rearrangement joins TRBV19 to TRBJ1-2; TRBD1 agrees at 8 bases. Trimming at V came to 7 bases and at J to 4 bases, leaving 11 bases not matched to a gene. The CDR3 spans 15 residues. Germline CDR1 reads LNHDA; CDR2 reads SQIVND (reference sequence). This CDR3 is CASTTLRTGPYGYTF. In nucleotides, the CDR3 is TGTGCCAGTACCACCCTTAGGACAGGGCCCTATGGCTACACCTTC. The whole variable domain, filled in from reference TRBV19 and TRBJ1-2, reads DGGITQSPKYLFRKEGQNVTLSCEQNLNHDAMYWYRQDPGQGLRLIYYSQIVNDFQKGDIAEGYSVSREKKESFPLTVTSAQKNPTAFYLCASTTLRTGPYGYTFGSGTRLTVV.

This clone came up a few times. The genes are TRBV7-2 and TRBJ1-2; D is undetermined. CDR3 length: 15 amino acids. The ends were cut back, 0 bases at V and 4 bases at J, with 12 bases in the middle. Germline V gene sequence: CDR1 SGHTA, CDR2 FQGNSA. In DNA form, the CDR3 reads TGTGCCAGCAGCTTAGCGCTTGCAGTGTCCTATGGCTACACCTTC. It specifies CASSLALAVSYGYTF.

The genes are TRBV5-1 and TRBJ2-1; 10 bases are shared with TRBD2. Germline assignment: CDR1 SGHRS and CDR2 YFSETQ. Trimming took 3 bases from V and 8 from J; bases not matched to a gene: 8. The CDR3 has 15 amino acids. The CDR3, as DNA: TGCGCCAGCAGCTGGGCCGGGACTAGCGCCGATGAGCAGTTCTTC. This encodes CASSWAGTSADEQFF.

This clone was counted a few times. Other DNA sequences in this sample translate to the same CDR3. The rearrangement uses TRBV29-1 and TRBJ2-2; unclear D gene. The CDR3 sequence is 12 residues long. Germline CDR1 reads SQVTM; CDR2 reads ANQGSEA. V was pared by 1 base and J by 8 bases, with 8 bases between. DNA of the CDR3: TGCAGCGTTGAAGGAGGTGGTGGGGAGCTGTTTTTT. Its protein is CSVEGGGGELFF.

The chain carries TRBV11-3 and TRBJ1-1, with TRBD1 identical over 7 bases. The CDR3 length is 14 residues. V was pared by 2 bases and J by 3 bases, with 3 bases of the junction left unmatched. Germline CDR1 and CDR2: SGHNT and YENEEA. The CDR3 DNA follows: TGTGCCAGCAGCTTAACAGGGGCCTACACTGAAGCTTTCTTT. Protein: CASSLTGAYTEAFF. Variable domain in full (rest from reference TRBV11-3 and TRBJ1-1): EAGVVQSPRYKIIEKKQPVAFWCNPISGHNTLYWYLQNLGQGPELLIRYENEEAVDDSQLPKDRFSAERLKGVDSTLKIQPAELGDSAVYLCASSLTGAYTEAFFGQGTRLTVV.

V usage is TRBV18 and J usage is TRBJ2-5; TRBD2 matches 7 bases. The CDR3 consists of 14 residues. CDR1 is KGHSH, CDR2 LQKENI, per germline. V lost 4 bases and J lost 2; bases outside the gene matches: 4. The CDR3, as DNA: TGTGCCAGCTCACTAAAGCGGGGACAAGAGACCCAGTACTTC. It is translated as CASSLKRGQETQYF.